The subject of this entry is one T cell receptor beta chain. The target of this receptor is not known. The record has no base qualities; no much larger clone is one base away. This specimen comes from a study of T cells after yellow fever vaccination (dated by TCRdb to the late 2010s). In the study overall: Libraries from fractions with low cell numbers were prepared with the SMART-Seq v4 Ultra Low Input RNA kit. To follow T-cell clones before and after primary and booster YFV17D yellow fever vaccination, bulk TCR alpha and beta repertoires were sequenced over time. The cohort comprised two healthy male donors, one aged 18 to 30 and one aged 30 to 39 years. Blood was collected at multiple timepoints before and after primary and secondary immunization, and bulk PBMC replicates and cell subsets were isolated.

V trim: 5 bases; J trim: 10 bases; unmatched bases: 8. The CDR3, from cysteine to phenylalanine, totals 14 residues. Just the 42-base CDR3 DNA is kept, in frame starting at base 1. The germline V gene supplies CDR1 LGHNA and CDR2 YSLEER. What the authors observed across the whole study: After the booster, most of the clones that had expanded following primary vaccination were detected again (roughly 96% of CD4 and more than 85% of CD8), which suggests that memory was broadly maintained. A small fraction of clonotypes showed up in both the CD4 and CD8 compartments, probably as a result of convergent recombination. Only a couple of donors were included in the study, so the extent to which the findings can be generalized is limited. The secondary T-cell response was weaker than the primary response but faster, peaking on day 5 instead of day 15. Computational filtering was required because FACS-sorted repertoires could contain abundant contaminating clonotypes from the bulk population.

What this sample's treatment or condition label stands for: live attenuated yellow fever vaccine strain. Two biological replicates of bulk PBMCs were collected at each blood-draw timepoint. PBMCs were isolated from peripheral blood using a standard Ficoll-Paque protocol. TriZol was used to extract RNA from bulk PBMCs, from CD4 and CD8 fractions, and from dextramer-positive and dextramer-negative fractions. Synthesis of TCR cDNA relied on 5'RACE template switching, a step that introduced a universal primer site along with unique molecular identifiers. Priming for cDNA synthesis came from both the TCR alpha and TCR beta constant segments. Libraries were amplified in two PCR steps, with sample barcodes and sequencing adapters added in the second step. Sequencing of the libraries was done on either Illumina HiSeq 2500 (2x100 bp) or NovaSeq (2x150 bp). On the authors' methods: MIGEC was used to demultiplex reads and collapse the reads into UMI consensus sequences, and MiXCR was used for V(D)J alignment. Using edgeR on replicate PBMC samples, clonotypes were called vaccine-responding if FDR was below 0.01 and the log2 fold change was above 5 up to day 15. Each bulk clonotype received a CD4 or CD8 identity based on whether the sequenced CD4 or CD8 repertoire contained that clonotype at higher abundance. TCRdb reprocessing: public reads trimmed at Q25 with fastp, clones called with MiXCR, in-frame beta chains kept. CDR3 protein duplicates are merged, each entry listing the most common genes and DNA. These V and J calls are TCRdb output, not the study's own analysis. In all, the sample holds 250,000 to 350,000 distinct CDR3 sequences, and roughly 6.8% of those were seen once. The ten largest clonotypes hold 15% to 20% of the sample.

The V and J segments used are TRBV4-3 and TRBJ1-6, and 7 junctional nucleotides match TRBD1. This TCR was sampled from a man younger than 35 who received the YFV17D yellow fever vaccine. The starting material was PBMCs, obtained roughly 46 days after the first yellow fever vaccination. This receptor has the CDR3 CASSETGRGSPLHF. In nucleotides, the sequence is TGCGCCAGCAGCGAGACAGGGCGGGGATCACCCCTCCACTTT.